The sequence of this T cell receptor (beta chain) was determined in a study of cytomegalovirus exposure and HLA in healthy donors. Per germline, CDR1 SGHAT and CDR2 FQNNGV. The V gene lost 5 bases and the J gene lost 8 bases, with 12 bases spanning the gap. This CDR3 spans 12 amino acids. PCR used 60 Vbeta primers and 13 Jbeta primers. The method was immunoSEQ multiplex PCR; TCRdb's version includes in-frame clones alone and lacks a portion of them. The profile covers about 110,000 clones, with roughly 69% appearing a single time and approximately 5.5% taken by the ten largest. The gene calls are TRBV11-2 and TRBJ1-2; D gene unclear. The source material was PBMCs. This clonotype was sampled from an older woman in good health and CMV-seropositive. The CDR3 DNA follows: TGTGCCAGCAGCCCCGAGGGTATGGGCTACACCTTC. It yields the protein CASSPEGMGYTF.